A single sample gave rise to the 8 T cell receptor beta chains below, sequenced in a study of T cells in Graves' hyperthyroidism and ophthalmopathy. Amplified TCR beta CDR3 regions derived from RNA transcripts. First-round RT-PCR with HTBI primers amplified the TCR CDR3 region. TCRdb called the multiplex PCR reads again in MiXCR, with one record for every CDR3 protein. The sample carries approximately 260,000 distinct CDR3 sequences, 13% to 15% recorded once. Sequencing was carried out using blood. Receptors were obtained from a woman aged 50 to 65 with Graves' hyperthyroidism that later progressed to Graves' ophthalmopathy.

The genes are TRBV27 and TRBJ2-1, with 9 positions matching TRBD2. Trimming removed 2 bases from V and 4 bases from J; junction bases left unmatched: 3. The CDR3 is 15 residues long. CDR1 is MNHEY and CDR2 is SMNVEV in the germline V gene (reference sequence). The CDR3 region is CASSLLAGRYNEQFF. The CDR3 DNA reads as TGTGCCAGCAGTTTACTAGCGGGACGATACAATGAGCAGTTCTTC.

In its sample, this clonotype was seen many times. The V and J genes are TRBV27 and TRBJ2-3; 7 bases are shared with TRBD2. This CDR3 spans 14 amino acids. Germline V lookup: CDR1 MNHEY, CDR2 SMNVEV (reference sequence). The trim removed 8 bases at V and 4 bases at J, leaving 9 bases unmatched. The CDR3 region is CASLPGLQADTQYF. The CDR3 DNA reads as TGTGCCAGCCTCCCGGGACTACAAGCAGATACGCAGTATTTT.

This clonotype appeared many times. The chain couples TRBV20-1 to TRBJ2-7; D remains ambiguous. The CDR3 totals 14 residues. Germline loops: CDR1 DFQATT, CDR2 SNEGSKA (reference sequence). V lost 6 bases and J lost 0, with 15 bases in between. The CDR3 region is CSAGFRANSYEQYF. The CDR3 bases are TGCAGTGCCGGTTTCCGAGCGAACTCCTACGAGCAGTACTTC.

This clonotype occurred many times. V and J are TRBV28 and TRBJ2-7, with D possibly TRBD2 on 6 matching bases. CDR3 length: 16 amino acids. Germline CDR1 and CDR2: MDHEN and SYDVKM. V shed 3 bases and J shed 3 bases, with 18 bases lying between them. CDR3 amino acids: CASSFSLGPGLYEQYF. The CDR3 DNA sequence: TGTGCCAGCAGTTTCTCGTTGGGACCGGGACTCTACGAGCAGTACTTC.

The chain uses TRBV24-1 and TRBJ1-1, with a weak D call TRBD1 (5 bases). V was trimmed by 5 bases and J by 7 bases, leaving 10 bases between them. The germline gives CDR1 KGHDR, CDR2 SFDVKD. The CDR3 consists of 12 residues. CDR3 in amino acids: CATSVGRVEAFF. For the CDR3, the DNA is TGTGCCACCAGTGTGGGCAGGGTTGAAGCTTTCTTT.

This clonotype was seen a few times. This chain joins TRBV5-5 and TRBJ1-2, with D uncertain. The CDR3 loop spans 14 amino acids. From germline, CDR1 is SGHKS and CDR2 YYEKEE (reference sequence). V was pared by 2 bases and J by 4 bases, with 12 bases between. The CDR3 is CASSFLSIGYGYTF. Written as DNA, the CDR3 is TGTGCCAGCAGCTTCTTGTCGATTGGCTATGGCTACACCTTC.

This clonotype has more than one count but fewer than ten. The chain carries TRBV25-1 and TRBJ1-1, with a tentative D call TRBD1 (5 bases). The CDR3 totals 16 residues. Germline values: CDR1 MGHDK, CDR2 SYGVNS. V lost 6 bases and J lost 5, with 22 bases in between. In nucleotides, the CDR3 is TGTGCCAGCAGACACGCGGGTGTGGGGGGAGGGACTGAAGCTTTCTTT. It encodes CASRHAGVGGGTEAFF.

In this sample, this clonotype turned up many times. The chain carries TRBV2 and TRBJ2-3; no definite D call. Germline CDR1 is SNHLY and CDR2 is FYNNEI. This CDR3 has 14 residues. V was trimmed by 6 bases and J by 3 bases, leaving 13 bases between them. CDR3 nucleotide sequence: TGTGCCAGCAGCGAGGTTATGGCAACAGATACGCAGTATTTT. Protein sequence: CASSEVMATDTQYF.